The clone carrying this T cell receptor (beta chain) is medium-sized. Antigen specificity is unknown. These data come from a study of liver allograft versus peripheral blood T cells. Turning to the study itself: Liver transplant recipients had T cell receptor repertoires compared between transplanted liver and peripheral blood.

Study-wide results and caveats: It was reported that the T cell receptor repertoires found inside liver allografts differed from those that were detected in peripheral blood.

TCRdb reprocessed the reads with MiXCR, giving one entry per CDR3 protein. The data contain more than 9,000 distinct CDR3 sequences, 15% to 20% of them singletons. Germline CDR1 LNHDA, CDR2 SQIVND (reference sequence). Losses at the gene ends were 1 base for V and 3 bases for J; bases not matched to a gene: 2. CDR3 length: 15 residues. The V gene is TRBV19, the J gene TRBJ1-5, with TRBD1 matching over 8 bases. The source of this sequence is a human patient who had a liver transplant. These T cells may partly come from the graft donor. CDR3 in DNA: TGTGCCAGTAGTATAGGGACAGGGTCCAATCAGCCCCAGCATTTT. Translated, it gives CASSIGTGSNQPQHF.